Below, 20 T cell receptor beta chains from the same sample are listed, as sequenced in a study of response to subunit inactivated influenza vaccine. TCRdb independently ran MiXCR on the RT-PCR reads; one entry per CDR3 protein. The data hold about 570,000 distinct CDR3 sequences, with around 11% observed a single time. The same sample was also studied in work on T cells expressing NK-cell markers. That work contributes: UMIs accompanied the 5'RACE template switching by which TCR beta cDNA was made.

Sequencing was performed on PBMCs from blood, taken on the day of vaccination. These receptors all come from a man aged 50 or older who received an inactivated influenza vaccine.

The CDR3 sequence: CASSIPSGWSTDTQYF. The DNA for the CDR3 is TGTGCCAGCAGCATCCCTAGCGGGTGGAGCACAGATACGCAGTATTTT. This chain links TRBV7-8 with TRBJ2-3; TRBD2 aligns across 8 bases. The germline V gene has CDR1 SGHVS and CDR2 FQNEAQ. V lost 5 bases to trimming and J lost 0 bases; unmatched junction nucleotides: 7. The CDR3 length is 16 residues.

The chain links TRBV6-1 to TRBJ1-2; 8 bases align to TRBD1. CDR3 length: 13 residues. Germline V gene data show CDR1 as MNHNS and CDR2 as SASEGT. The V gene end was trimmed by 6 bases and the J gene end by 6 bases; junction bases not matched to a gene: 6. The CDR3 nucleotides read TGTGCCAGCAGACCCGCAGGGGGCGATGGCTACACCTTC. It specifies CASRPAGGDGYTF.

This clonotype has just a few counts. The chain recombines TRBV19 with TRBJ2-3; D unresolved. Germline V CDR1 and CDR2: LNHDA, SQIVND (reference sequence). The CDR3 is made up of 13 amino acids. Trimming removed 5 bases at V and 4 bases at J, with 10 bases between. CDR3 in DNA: TGTGCCAGTAGTCCCACGATCGCAGATACGCAGTATTTT. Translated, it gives CASSPTIADTQYF.

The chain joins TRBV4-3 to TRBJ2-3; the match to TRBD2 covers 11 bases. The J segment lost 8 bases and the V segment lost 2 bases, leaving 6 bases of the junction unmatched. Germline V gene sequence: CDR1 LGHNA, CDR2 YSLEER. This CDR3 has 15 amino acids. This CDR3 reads CASSQHSGGVATQYF. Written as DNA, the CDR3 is TGCGCCAGCAGCCAACATAGCGGGGGGGTCGCTACGCAGTATTTT.

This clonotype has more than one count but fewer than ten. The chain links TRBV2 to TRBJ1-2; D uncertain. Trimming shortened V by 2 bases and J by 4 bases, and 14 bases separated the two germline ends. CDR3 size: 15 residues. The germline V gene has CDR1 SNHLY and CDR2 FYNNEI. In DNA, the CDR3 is TGTGCCAGCAGTGAAAGGACTTTTGACGGCTATGGCTACACCTTC. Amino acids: CASSERTFDGYGYTF.

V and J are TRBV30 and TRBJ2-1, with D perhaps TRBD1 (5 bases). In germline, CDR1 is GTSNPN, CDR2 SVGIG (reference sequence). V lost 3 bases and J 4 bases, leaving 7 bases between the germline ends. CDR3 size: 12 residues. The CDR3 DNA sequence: TGTGCCTGGAGCAACAGGTACAATGAGCAGTTCTTC. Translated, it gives CAWSNRYNEQFF.

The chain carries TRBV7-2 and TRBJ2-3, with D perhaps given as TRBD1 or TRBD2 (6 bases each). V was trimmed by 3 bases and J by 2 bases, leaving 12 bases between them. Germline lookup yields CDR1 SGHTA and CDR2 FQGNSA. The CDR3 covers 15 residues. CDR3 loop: CASSFYGGFTDTQYF. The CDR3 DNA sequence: TGTGCCAGCAGCTTCTACGGGGGCTTCACAGATACGCAGTATTTT.

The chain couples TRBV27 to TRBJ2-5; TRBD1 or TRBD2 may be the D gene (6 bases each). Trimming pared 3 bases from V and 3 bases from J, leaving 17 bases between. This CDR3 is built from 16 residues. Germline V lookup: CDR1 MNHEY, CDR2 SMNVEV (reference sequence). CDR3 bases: TGTGCCAGCAGTTTTCGAGGGGGGCTTCAGAAAGAGACCCAGTACTTC. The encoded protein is CASSFRGGLQKETQYF.

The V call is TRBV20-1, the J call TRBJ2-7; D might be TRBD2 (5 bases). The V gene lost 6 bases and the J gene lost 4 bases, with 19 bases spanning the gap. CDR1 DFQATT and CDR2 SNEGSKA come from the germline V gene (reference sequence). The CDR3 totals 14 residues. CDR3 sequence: CSADGEPTTYEQYF. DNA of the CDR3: TGCAGTGCCGACGGGGAACCCACGACTTACGAGCAGTACTTC.

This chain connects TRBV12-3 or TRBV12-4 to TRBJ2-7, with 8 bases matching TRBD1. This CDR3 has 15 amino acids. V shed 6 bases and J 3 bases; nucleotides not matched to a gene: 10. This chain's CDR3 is CASRGGQGTYYEQYF. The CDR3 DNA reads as TGTGCCAGCAGGGGAGGACAGGGAACGTACTACGAGCAGTACTTC.

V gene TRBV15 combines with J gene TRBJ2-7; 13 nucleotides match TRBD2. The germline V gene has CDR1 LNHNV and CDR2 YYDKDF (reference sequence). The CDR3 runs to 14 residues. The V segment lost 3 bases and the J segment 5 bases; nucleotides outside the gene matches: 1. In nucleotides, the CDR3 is TGTGCCACCAGCAGGGGACTAGCGGGACACGAGCAGTACTTC. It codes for CATSRGLAGHEQYF. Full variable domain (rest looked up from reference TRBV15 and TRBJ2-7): DAMVIQNPRYQVTQFGKPVTLSCSQTLNHNVMYWYQQKSSQAPKLLFHYYDKDFNNEADTPDNFQSRRPNTSFCFLDIRSPGLGDTAMYLCATSRGLAGHEQYFGPGTRLTVT.

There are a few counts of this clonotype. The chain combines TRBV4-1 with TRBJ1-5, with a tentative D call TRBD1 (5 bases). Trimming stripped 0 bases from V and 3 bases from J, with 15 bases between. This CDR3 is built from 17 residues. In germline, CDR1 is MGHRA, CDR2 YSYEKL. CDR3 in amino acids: CASSQEGHRDFNQPQHF. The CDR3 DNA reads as TGCGCCAGCAGCCAAGAGGGCCACCGGGACTTCAATCAGCCCCAGCATTTT.

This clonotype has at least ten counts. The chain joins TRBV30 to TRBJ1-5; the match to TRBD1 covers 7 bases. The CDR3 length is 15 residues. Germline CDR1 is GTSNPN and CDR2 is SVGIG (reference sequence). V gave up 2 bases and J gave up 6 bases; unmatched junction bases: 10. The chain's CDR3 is CAWSPTGLVTQPQHF. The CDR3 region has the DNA TGTGCCTGGAGTCCGACAGGGTTGGTCACTCAGCCCCAGCATTTT.

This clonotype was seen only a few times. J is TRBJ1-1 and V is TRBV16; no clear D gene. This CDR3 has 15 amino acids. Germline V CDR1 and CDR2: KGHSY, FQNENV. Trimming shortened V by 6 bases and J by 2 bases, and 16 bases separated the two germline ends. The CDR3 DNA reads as TGTGCCAGCAGTACTAATACCCGACGAAACACTGAAGCTTTCTTT. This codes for CASSTNTRRNTEAFF. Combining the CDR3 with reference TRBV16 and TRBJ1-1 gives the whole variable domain GEEVAQTPKHLVRGEGQKAKLYCAPIKGHSYVFWYQQVLKNEFKFLISFQNENVFDETGMPKERFSAKCLPNSPCSLEIQATKLEDSAVYFCASSTNTRRNTEAFFGQGTRLTVV.

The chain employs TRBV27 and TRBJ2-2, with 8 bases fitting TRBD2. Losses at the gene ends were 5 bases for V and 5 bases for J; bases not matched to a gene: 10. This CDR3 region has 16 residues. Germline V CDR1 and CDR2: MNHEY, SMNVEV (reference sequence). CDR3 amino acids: CASSPQREMWTGELFF. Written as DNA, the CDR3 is TGTGCCAGCAGTCCCCAGCGGGAGATGTGGACCGGGGAGCTGTTTTTT.

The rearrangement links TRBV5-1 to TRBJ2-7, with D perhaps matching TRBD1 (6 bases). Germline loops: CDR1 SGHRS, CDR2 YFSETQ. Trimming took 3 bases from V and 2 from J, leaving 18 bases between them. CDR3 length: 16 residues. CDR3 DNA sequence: TGCGCCAGCAGCTGGTATCCCGGGACAAGTACCTACGAGCAGTACTTC. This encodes CASSWYPGTSTYEQYF.

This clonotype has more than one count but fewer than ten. CDR3 nucleotides: TGTGCCAGCAGCCCTAGCGGGAGGGCCCACAATGAGCAGTTCTTC. Amino acid sequence: CASSPSGRAHNEQFF. This chain links TRBV9 with TRBJ2-1; the match to TRBD2 covers 12 bases. This CDR3 contains 15 residues. V dropped 4 bases and J dropped 5; count of bases not matched to a gene: 4. CDR1 is SGDLS, CDR2 YYNGEE, per germline.

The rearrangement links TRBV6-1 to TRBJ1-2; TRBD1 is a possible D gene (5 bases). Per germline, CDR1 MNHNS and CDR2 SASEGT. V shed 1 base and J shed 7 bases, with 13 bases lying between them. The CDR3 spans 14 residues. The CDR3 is CASSEEHHGAGYTF. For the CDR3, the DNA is TGTGCCAGCAGTGAAGAACATCATGGGGCTGGCTACACCTTC.

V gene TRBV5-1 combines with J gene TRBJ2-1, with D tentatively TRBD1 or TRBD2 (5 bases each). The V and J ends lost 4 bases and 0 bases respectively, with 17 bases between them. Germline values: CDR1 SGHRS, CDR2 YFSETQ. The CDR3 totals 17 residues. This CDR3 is CASSGARGSHSYNEQFF. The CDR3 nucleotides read TGCGCCAGCAGCGGGGCCCGGGGCAGCCACTCCTACAATGAGCAGTTCTTC.

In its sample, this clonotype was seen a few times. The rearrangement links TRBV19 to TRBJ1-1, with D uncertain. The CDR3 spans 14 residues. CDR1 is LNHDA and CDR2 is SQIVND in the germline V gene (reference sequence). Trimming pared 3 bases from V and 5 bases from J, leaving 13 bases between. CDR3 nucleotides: TGTGCCAGTAGTATGACATTAGCTGTTACTGAAGCTTTCTTT. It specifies CASSMTLAVTEAFF.